This T cell receptor (beta chain) was retrieved from a study of cytomegalovirus exposure and HLA in healthy donors. In this sample, this clone turned up a few times. The target antigen is unknown. V lost 6 bases and J 0 bases, leaving 9 bases between the germline ends. CDR3 length: 14 residues. CDR1 and CDR2 from the germline V gene are KGHSH and LQKENI. Primers included in the PCR were 60 Vbeta and 13 Jbeta primers. Clones were sequenced by immunoSEQ multiplex PCR, and TCRdb holds only the in-frame ones, with some missing. The table lists 90,000 to 150,000 clones, over 6.5% of them singletons. Study results and caveats: Later on, an analysis showed TCR association rates differing by HLA locus, with DRB1 the most and HLA-C the fewest.

The J gene is TRBJ1-5, the V gene TRBV18; no firm D call. Source material: PBMCs. The receptor's source is a woman aged 35 to 49 in good health and CMV-seropositive. In nucleotides, the CDR3 is TGTGCCAGCTCCCTCACAGATAGCAATCAGCCCCAGCATTTT. This translates into CASSLTDSNQPQHF. Filled out from reference TRBV18 and TRBJ1-5, the complete variable domain reads NAGVMQNPRHLVRRRGQEARLRCSPMKGHSHVYWYRQLPEEGLKFMVYLQKENIIDESGMPKERFSAEFPKEGPSILRIQQVVRGDSAAYFCASSLTDSNQPQHFGDGTRLSIL.